A selection of T cell receptor beta chains follows, all from one sample in a study of regulatory T cells in long-lasting Graves disease. MiXCR, applied by TCRdb to the multiplex PCR reads, yields one record per CDR3 protein. The sample contains approximately 380,000 distinct CDR3 sequences, around 20% of which appear only once. The sample in question was peripheral blood mononuclear cells (PBMCs), obtained when the disease was refractory, from a patient treated with antithyroid drugs. The receptors were sampled from a female donor with Graves disease. CDR3s leave out the opening cysteine and the closing phenylalanine or tryptophan. Fields, in order: clone size, J gene, V gene, CDR3 protein. Clone sizes are given selectively: once, few, many, or a class where the clone is expanded.

many | TRBJ1-1 | TRBV11-2 | ASSLTDEAF
many | TRBJ1-5 | TRBV12-3/TRBV12-4 | ASSWAVSNQPQH
few | TRBJ2-5 | TRBV25-1 | ASSPFGGALIVETQY
many | TRBJ1-4 | TRBV3-1 | ASSLRMGQGEEKLF
NA | TRBJ2-5 | TRBV4-1 | ASSRTPPAGVSETQY
few | TRBJ1-2 | TRBV5-4 | ASSLVDNYGYT
NA | TRBJ2-4 | TRBV3-1 | ASSQGAKNIQY
few | TRBJ2-7 | TRBV18 | ASSPPIGASQRIWDEQY
NA | TRBJ2-1 | TRBV6-5 | ASSYGTSLNEQF
NA | TRBJ1-1 | TRBV7-8 | ASTSSGITEAF
many | TRBJ1-1 | TRBV7-3 | ASKDREDTEAF
many | TRBJ2-5 | TRBV6-1 | ASRMGLNQETQY
many | TRBJ1-3 | TRBV12-3/TRBV12-4 | ASSLRGQGTGRKNTIY
NA | TRBJ1-1 | TRBV7-6 | ASSLGGSDEAF
NA | TRBJ2-7 | TRBV14 | ASSQDLPGYEQY
NA | TRBJ2-3 | TRBV9 | ASSGAADTQY
few | TRBJ2-7 | TRBV7-2 | ASSPAAGRGSFNEQY
few | TRBJ1-2 | TRBV27 | ASSEAYTLYGYT
NA | TRBJ2-7 | TRBV11-2 | ASSLRGPGNTEQY
many | TRBJ2-5 | TRBV20-1 | SAMSSDSGRARETQY
few | TRBJ2-2 | TRBV24-1 | ATSRTGLDTGELF
many | TRBJ1-2 | TRBV5-1 | ASSLLPEENGYT
NA | TRBJ1-2 | TRBV20-1 | SALRGDGPYGYT
NA | TRBJ2-7 | TRBV29-1 | SVELAGGSYEQY
NA | TRBJ1-3 | TRBV15 | ATSRDGGGSGNTIY
many | TRBJ1-2 | TRBV12-5 | ASDHPSTGGLGYT
many | TRBJ2-7 | TRBV28 | ASSLQGVAFYEQY
NA | TRBJ2-7 | TRBV6-1 | ASSDPGTGGEQY
many | TRBJ1-4 | TRBV7-2 | ASSLGPNEKLF
many | TRBJ2-2 | TRBV28 | ASSLWRLAGMNTGELF
many | TRBJ1-5 | TRBV2 | ASRSDGGGNQPQH
NA | TRBJ1-6 | TRBV10-3 | AIRKRLDRGYNSPLH
NA | TRBJ1-1 | TRBV4-1 | ASSQESTGSADTEAF
few | TRBJ1-6 | TRBV7-2 | ASSFGRDRVSPLH
NA | TRBJ2-5 | TRBV5-1 | ASSLGDNQETQY